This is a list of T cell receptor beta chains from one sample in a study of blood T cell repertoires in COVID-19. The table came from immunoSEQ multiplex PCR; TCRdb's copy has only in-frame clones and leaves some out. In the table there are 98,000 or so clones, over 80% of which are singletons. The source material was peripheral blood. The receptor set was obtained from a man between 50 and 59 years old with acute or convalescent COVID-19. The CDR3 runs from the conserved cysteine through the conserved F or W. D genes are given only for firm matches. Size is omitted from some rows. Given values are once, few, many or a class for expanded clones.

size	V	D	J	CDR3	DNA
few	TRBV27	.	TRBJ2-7	CASSSTAPAYEQYF	TGTGCCAGCAGTTCAACTGCTCCCGCCTACGAGCAGTACTTC
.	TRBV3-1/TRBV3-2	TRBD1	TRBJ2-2	CASSRGTGWTGELFF	TGTGCCAGCAGCCGAGGGACAGGGTGGACCGGGGAGCTGTTTTTT
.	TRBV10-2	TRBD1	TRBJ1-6	CASSESTLRDRGSDNSPLHF	TGCGCCAGCAGTGAGTCGACGCTCCGGGACAGGGGTAGTGATAATTCACCCCTCCACTTT
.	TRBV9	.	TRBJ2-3	CASSVAGNTQYF	TGTGCCAGCAGCGTAGCGGGGAATACGCAGTATTTT
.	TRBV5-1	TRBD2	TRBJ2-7	CASSWGLGGTNEQYF	TGCGCCAGCAGCTGGGGACTAGGAGGGACTAACGAGCAGTACTTC
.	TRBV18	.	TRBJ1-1	CASSPTSEGDTEAFF	TGTGCCAGCTCACCAACTTCAGAAGGGGACACTGAAGCTTTCTTT
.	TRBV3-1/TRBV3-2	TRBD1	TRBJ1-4	CASSPSFGQGAVEKLFF	TGTGCCAGCAGCCCATCTTTCGGACAGGGGGCAGTAGAAAAACTGTTTTTT
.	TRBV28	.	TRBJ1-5	CASSLRRRRGYNQPQHF	TGTGCCAGCAGTTTAAGGCGACGACGAGGGTACAATCAGCCCCAGCATTTT
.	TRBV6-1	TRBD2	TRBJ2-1	CASSEVAGDLYNEQFF	TGTGCCAGCAGTGAGGTTGCGGGAGACCTCTACAATGAGCAGTTCTTC
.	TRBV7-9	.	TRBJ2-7	CASSLNPREQYF	TGTGCCAGCAGCTTGAACCCTAGGGAGCAGTACTTC
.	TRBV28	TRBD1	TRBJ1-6	CASRPREGQGRSPLHF	TGTGCCAGCAGACCCCGAGAGGGACAGGGAAGATCACCCCTCCACTTT
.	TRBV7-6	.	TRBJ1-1	CASSLAARGLNTEAFF	TGTGCCAGCAGCTTAGCCGCGAGGGGGTTGAACACTGAAGCTTTCTTT
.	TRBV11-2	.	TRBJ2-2	CAREEAGELFF	TGTGCCAGGGAGGAGGCCGGGGAGCTGTTTTTT
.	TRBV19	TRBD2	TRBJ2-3	CASSNRLAGASDTQYF	TGTGCCAGTAGTAACAGACTAGCGGGAGCGTCAGATACGCAGTATTTT
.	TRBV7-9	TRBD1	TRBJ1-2	CASSLAGTGHGYTF	TGTGCCAGCAGCTTAGCCGGGACAGGGCATGGCTACACCTTC
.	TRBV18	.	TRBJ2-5	CASSPPTGFQETQYF	TGTGCCAGCTCACCACCCACAGGCTTCCAAGAGACCCAGTACTTC
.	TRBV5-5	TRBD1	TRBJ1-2	CASSATGVSGYTF	TGTGCCAGCAGCGCTACAGGGGTTAGTGGCTACACCTTC
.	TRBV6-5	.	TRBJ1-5	CASSSTGINQPQHF	TGTGCCAGCAGCTCAACAGGGATCAATCAGCCCCAGCATTTT
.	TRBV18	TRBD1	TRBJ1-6	CASSRRDSQSSYNSPLHF	TGTGCCAGCTCACGCCGGGACAGCCAATCCTCCTATAATTCACCCCTCCACTTT
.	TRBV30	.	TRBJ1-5	CAWNTGWGRPQHF	TGTGCCTGGAATACAGGGTGGGGACGGCCCCAGCATTTT
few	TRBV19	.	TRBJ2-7	CASSISGANYEQYF	TGTGCCAGTAGTATTAGTGGGGCAAACTACGAGCAGTACTTC
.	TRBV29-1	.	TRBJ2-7	CSVRHNEQYF	TGCAGCGTTAGACATAACGAGCAGTACTTC
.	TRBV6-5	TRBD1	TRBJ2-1	CASGTRQGGNEQFF	TGTGCCAGCGGAACTCGACAGGGGGGGAATGAGCAGTTCTTC
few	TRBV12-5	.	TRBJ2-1	CASGWGDEQFF	TGTGCTAGTGGTTGGGGGGATGAGCAGTTCTTC
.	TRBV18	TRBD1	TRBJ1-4	CASSRETGPNEKLFF	TGTGCCAGCTCACGGGAGACAGGGCCCAATGAAAAACTGTTTTTT
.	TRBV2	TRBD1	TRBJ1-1	CASRAGGGRGEAFF	TGTGCCAGCAGGGCAGGGGGCGGACGGGGTGAAGCTTTCTTT
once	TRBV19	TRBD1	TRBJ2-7	CASSNRDRGSGEQYF	TGTGCCAGTAGTAATCGGGACAGGGGTTCGGGCGAGCAGTACTTC
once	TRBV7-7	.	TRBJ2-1	CASSLIQGPTSVQFF	TGTGCCAGCAGCTTAATACAGGGCCCGACATCCGTGCAGTTCTTC